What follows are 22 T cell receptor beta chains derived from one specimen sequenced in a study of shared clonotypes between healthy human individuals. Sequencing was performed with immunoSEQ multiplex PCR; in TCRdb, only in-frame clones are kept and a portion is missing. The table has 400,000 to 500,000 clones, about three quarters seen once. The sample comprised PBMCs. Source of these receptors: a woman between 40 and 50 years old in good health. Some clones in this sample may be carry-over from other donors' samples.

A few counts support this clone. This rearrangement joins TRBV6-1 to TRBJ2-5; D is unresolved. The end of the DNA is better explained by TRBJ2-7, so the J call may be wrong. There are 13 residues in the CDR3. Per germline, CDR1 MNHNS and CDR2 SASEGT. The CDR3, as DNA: TGTGCCAGCAGTGTCAGGCCCTCCTACGAGCAGTACTTC. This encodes CASSVRPSYEQYF.

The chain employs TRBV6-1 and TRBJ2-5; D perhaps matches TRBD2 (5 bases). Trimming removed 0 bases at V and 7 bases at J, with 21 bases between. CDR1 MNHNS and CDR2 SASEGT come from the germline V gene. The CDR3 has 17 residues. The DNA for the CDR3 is TGTGCCAGCAGTGAAGCGAGGGCCATAGCGCTCAGCGGGACCCAGTACTTC. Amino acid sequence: CASSEARAIALSGTQYF.

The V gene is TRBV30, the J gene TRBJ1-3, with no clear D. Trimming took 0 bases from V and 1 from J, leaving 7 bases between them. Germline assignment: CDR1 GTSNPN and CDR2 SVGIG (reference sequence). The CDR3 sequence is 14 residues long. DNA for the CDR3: TGTGCCTGGAGTGTTCTGCTATCTGGAAACACCATATATTTT. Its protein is CAWSVLLSGNTIYF.

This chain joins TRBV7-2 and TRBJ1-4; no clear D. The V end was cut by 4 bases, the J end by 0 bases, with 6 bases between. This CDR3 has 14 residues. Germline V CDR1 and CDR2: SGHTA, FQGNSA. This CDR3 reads CASSSDATNEKLFF. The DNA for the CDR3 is TGTGCCAGCAGCTCCGACGCAACTAATGAAAAACTGTTTTTT.

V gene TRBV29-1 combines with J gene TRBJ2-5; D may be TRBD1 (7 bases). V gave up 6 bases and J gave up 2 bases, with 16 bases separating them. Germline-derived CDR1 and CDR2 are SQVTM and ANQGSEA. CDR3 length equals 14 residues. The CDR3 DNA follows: TGCAGCGTCCCCAGGGGGGAGGTACAAGAGACCCAGTACTTC. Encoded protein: CSVPRGEVQETQYF.

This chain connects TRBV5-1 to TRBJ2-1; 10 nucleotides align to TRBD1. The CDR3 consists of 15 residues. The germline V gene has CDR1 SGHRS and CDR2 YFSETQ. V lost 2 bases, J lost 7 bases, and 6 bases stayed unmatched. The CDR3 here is CASSLRQGAGNEQFF. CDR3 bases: TGCGCCAGCAGCTTACGACAGGGGGCTGGGAATGAGCAGTTCTTC. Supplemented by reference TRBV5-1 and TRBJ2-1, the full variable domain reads KAGVTQTPRYLIKTRGQQVTLSCSPISGHRSVSWYQQTPGQGLQFLFEYFSETQRNKGNFPGRFSGRQFSNSRSEMNVSTLELGDSALYLCASSLRQGAGNEQFFGPGTRLTVL.

CDR3 region: CASSPRPGLGSSYEQYF. DNA of the CDR3: TGCGCCAGCAGCCCACGGCCGGGACTAGGGAGCTCCTACGAGCAGTACTTC. The rearrangement joins TRBV4-3 to TRBJ2-7; 8 nucleotides match TRBD2. Per germline, CDR1 LGHNA and CDR2 YSLEER. V was clipped by 4 bases and J by 0 bases; unmatched bases: 11. There are 17 residues in the CDR3.

DNA of the CDR3: TGTGCCAACAGTTTAGACCCGGGGTTGGAGACCCAGTACTTC. This encodes CANSLDPGLETQYF. V is TRBV7-9 and J is TRBJ2-5, with D tentatively TRBD2 (5 bases). V lost 10 bases and J lost 5, with 20 bases in between. This CDR3 region has 14 residues. The germline V gene encodes CDR1 SEHNR and CDR2 FQNEAQ (reference sequence).

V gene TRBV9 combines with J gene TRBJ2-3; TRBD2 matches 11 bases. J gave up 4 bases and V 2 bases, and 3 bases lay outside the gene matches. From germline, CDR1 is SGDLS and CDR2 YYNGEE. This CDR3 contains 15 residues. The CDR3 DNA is TGTGCCAGCAGCGTTAGCGGGGGGGGTGCAGATACGCAGTATTTT. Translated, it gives CASSVSGGGADTQYF.

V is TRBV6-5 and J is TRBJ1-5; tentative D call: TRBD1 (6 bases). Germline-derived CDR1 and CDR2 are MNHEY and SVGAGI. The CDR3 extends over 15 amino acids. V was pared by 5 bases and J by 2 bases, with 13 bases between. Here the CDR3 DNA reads TGTGCCAGCAGTCCCACAGGGTTCGGCAATCAGCCCCAGCATTTT. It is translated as CASSPTGFGNQPQHF.

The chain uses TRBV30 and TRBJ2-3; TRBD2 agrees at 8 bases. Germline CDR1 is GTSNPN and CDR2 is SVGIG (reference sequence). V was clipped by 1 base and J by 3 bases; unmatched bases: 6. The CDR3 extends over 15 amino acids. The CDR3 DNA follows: TGTGCCTGGAGTGCAGGACTAGCCACAACAGATACGCAGTATTTT. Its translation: CAWSAGLATTDTQYF.

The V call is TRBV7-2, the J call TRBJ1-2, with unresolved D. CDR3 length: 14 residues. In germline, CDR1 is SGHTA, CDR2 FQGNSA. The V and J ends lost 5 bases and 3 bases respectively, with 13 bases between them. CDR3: CASSPQHGDYGYTF. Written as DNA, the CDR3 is TGTGCCAGCAGCCCCCAACACGGTGACTATGGCTACACCTTC.

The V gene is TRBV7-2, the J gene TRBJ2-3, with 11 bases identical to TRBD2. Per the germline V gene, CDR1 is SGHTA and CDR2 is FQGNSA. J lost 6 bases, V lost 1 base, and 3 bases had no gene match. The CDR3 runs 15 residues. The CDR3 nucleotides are TGTGCCAGCAGCTTAGTAGCGGGAGGGCCTGATACGCAGTATTTT. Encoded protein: CASSLVAGGPDTQYF.

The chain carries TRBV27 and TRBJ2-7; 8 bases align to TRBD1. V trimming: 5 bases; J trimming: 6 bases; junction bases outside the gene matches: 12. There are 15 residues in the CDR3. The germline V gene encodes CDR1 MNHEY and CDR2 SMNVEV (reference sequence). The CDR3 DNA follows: TGTGCCAGCAGTCCCCAGGGGGCAGTTTTGTCCGAGCAGTACTTC. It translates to CASSPQGAVLSEQYF.

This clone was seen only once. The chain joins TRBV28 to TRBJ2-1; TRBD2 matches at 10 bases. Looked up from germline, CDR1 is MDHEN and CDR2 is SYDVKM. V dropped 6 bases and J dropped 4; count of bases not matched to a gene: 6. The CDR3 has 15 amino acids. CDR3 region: CASSSTSGDYNEQFF. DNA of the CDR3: TGTGCCAGCAGCTCCACTAGCGGGGATTACAATGAGCAGTTCTTC.

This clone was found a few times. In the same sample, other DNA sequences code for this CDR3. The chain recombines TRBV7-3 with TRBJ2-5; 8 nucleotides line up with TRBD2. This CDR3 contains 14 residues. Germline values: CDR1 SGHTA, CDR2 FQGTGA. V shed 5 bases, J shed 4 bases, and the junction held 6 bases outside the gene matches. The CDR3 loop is CASSPGLAGETQYF. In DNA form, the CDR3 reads TGTGCCAGCAGCCCGGGCCTAGCGGGAGAGACCCAGTACTTC.

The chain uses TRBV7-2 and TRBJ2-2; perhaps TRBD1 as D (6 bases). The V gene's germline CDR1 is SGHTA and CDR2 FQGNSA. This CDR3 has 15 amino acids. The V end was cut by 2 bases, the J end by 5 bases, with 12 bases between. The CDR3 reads CASSLSVGTTGELFF. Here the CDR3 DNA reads TGTGCCAGCAGCTTATCGGTAGGGACAACCGGGGAGCTGTTTTTT.

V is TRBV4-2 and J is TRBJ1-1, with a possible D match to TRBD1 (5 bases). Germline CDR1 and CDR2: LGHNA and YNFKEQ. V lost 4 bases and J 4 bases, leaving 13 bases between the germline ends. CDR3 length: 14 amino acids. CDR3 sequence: CASSPRLGTTEAFF. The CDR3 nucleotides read TGTGCCAGCAGCCCTCGGTTAGGGACCACTGAAGCTTTCTTT.

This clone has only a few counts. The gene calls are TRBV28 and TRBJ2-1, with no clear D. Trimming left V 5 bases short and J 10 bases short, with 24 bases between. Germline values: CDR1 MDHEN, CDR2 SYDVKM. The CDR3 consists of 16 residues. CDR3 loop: CASSPRGSGVLGEQFF. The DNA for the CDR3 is TGTGCCAGCAGTCCACGAGGTAGTGGTGTGTTGGGAGAGCAGTTCTTC.

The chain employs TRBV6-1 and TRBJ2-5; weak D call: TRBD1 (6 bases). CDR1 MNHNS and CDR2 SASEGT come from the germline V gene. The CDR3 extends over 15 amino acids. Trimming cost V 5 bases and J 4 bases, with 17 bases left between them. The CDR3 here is CASSRDTHRLETQYF. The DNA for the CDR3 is TGTGCCAGCAGTCGGGACACCCATAGGTTAGAGACCCAGTACTTC.

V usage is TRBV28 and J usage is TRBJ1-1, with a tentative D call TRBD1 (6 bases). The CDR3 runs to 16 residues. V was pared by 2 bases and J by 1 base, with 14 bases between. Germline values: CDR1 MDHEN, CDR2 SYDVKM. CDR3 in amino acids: CASSLGGRPGNTEAFF. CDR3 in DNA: TGTGCCAGCAGTTTAGGGGGGCGCCCTGGGAACACTGAAGCTTTCTTT.

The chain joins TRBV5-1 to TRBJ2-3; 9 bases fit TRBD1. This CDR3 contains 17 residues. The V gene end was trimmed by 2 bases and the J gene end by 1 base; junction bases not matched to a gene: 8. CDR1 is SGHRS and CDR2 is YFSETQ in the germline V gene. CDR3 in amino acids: CASSLRQGELGTDTQYF. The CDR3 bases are TGCGCCAGCAGCTTACGACAGGGGGAGTTGGGCACAGATACGCAGTATTTT.